Described below is a single T cell receptor (beta chain) sequence and its context. Its antigen is not known. Time point indicated: week 5, during vaccination. One vaccine dose held 300 ug of mutant IDH1 20-mer peptide and came with topical imiquimod. The data belong to a study of a mutant IDH1 vaccine in newly diagnosed glioma. Whole-study context: First vaccine doses came 4-6 weeks after radiotherapy alone, or with temozolomide cycles. Findings and caveats of the study: Induction of immune responses by the vaccine occurred in about 92% of patients.

Method: immunoSEQ multiplex PCR; TCRdb's copy keeps in-frame clones and lacks some. The repertoire holds approximately 76,000 clones, roughly 90% seen once, with 0.55% to 0.65% in the top ten. The receptor was isolated from a woman in her forties or fifties with glioma. This sample comprised PBMCs, obtained from a glioma patient whose treatment included an IDH1 peptide vaccine.

The CDR3 nucleotides read TGTGCCAGCAGTTTCTATGGGCATGGCACCGGGGAGCTGTTTTTT. Its protein product is CASSFYGHGTGELFF. V and J are TRBV28 and TRBJ2-2; D not certain. The CDR3 loop spans 15 amino acids. CDR1 MDHEN and CDR2 SYDVKM come from the germline V gene. Trimming cost V 3 bases and J 4 bases, with 12 bases left between them.